This record concerns one T cell receptor (beta chain) sequence. Its specificity is not known. V lost 1 base and J lost 2, with 14 bases in between. Germline V gene sequence: CDR1 GTSNPN, CDR2 SVGIG (reference sequence). This CDR3 comprises 15 residues. The method was immunoSEQ multiplex PCR; TCRdb's version includes in-frame clones alone and lacks a portion of them. Of 89,000 or so clones in the sample, roughly 80% are singletons; the top ten hold 0.8% to 0.9%. These data originate in a study of graft-versus-host responses after intestinal transplantation. Findings and limits, study-wide: Peak circulating GvH clone levels tracked with early post-transplant HvG declines.

This specimen consisted of unstimulated CD4+ T cells sorted from spleen or lymph node cells, obtained before intestinal transplant. The origin of this receptor is a human donor who received an intestinal transplant. The V and J genes are TRBV30 and TRBJ2-5, with D possibly matching TRBD2 (7 bases). The CDR3 bases are TGTGCCTGGAGTGATTGGGGGGGGCCTCAAGAGACCCAGTACTTC. Translated: CAWSDWGGPQETQYF.